Presented here are 21 T cell receptor beta chains from one specimen sequenced in a study of T cell responses to AZD1222 COVID-19 vaccine. The method was immunoSEQ multiplex PCR; TCRdb's version includes in-frame clones alone and lacks a portion of them. The sample records under 80,000 clones, 87% being singletons. Here the sequenced sample was peripheral blood, taken 28 days after the second AZD1222 dose. Receptor source: an adult who received the AZD1222 COVID-19 vaccine.

This chain joins TRBV28 and TRBJ2-2; 12 bases are shared with TRBD2. The V gene end was trimmed by 3 bases and the J gene end by 9 bases; junction bases not matched to a gene: 8. Per germline, CDR1 MDHEN and CDR2 SYDVKM. This CDR3 has 16 residues. The CDR3: CASSFPGLAGTRELFF. The CDR3 nucleotides read TGTGCCAGCAGTTTCCCCGGACTAGCGGGAACCCGGGAGCTGTTTTTT.

The J gene is TRBJ2-1, the V gene TRBV27; D may be TRBD2 (5 bases). Trimming pared 6 bases from V and 6 bases from J, leaving 9 bases between. The germline V gene has CDR1 MNHEY and CDR2 SMNVEV (reference sequence). The CDR3 extends over 12 amino acids. CDR3 sequence reads: CASRVSVNEQFF. DNA of the CDR3: TGTGCCAGCAGGGTTAGCGTCAATGAGCAGTTCTTC.

The chain links TRBV3-1 (or the pseudogene TRBV3-2) to TRBJ1-1, with D unclear. Trimming cost V 1 base and J 0 bases, with 9 bases left between them. The CDR3 sequence is 15 residues long. The germline V gene has CDR1 LGHDT and CDR2 YNNKEL (reference sequence). The chain's CDR3 is CASSQGSVLNTEAFF. The CDR3, as DNA: TGTGCCAGCAGCCAAGGGTCGGTTTTGAACACTGAAGCTTTCTTT.

This chain joins TRBV7-9 and TRBJ1-4, with D possibly being TRBD1 (5 bases). The CDR3 covers 15 residues. Germline-derived CDR1 and CDR2 are SEHNR and FQNEAQ (reference sequence). V was shortened by 4 bases and J by 0 bases, with 9 bases between the two germline ends. Here the CDR3 DNA reads TGTGCCAGCAGCTCCGAACAGGCAACTAATGAAAAACTGTTTTTT. This sequence encodes CASSSEQATNEKLFF.

The rearrangement uses TRBV7-2 and TRBJ2-7, with D perhaps being TRBD1 or TRBD2 (6 bases each). The CDR3 has 14 residues. V lost 6 bases to trimming and J lost 7 bases, with 19 bases between them. Per the germline V gene, CDR1 is SGHTA and CDR2 is FQGNSA. DNA of the CDR3: TGTGCCAGCAGTAAGGGGGGCGGTTATTTGGAGCAGTACTTC. Translated, it gives CASSKGGGYLEQYF.

The genes are TRBV5-8 and TRBJ2-3; D gene ambiguous. The CDR3 is 12 amino acids. V lost 3 bases, J lost 4 bases, and 6 bases lay in between. Germline CDR1 and CDR2: SGHTS and YDEGEE. The CDR3, as DNA: TGTGCCAGCAGCTCCCAGCCAGATACGCAGTATTTT. Its protein product is CASSSQPDTQYF.

This clone was found a few times. The rearrangement uses TRBV2 and TRBJ2-2, with 8 bases aligning to TRBD2. The CDR3 extends over 15 amino acids. J gave up 4 bases and V 4 bases, and 5 bases lay outside the gene matches. The germline V gene encodes CDR1 SNHLY and CDR2 FYNNEI. CDR3 sequence (DNA): TGTGCCAGCAGTGCCAGCGGGAGCGGCACCGGGGAGCTGTTTTTT. Translating gives CASSASGSGTGELFF.

This clone was seen only once. The chain uses TRBV7-9 and TRBJ2-3; 8 positions agree with TRBD2. Trimming removed 7 bases from V and 0 bases from J; junction bases left unmatched: 9. This CDR3 comprises 16 residues. Germline assignment: CDR1 SEHNR and CDR2 FQNEAQ (reference sequence). For the CDR3, the DNA is TGTGCCAGCACCCTCGGACTAGCCCATAGCACAGATACGCAGTATTTT. Residues: CASTLGLAHSTDTQYF.

This chain joins TRBV4-1 and TRBJ1-2; 8 bases fit TRBD1. Germline CDR1 is MGHRA and CDR2 is YSYEKL. This CDR3 is 15 amino acids long. Trimming removed 1 base from V and 8 bases from J; junction bases left unmatched: 9. CDR3 bases: TGCGCCAGCAGCCAAGTCGAGACAGGGGTAGGAGGCTACACCTTC. Translation gives CASSQVETGVGGYTF.

The rearrangement links TRBV18 to TRBJ1-1; D gene unclear. Germline CDR1 is KGHSH and CDR2 is LQKENI. The germline V and J ends were trimmed by 0 bases and 8 bases, with 10 bases remaining between them. The CDR3 runs 13 residues. The DNA for the CDR3 is TGTGCCAGCTCACCACCGTCCACGAACGAAGCTTTCTTT. As protein: CASSPPSTNEAFF.

CDR3 DNA: TGTGCCAGCAGTGACAGGGGGTCTGGAAACACCATATATTTT. Protein sequence: CASSDRGSGNTIYF. J is TRBJ1-3 and V is TRBV27; TRBD1 matches at 9 bases. This CDR3 comprises 14 residues. The germline CDR1 and CDR2 sequences are MNHEY and SMNVEV (reference sequence). After removal of 5 bases from V and 1 base from J, the junction contained 0 bases not matched to a gene.

A single count supports this clone. The chain joins TRBV6-5 to TRBJ1-4; no firm D call. V was shortened by 5 bases and J by 0 bases, with 4 bases between the two germline ends. In germline, CDR1 is MNHEY, CDR2 SVGAGI. The CDR3 sequence is 13 residues long. DNA of the CDR3: TGTGCCAGCAGTCCCCCAACTAATGAAAAACTGTTTTTT. Translating it yields CASSPPTNEKLFF.

This chain joins TRBV5-1 and TRBJ2-7; 7 bases map to TRBD1. J gave up 0 bases and V 5 bases, and 2 bases lay outside the gene matches. This CDR3 is built from 13 residues. Germline V gene lookup returns CDR1 SGHRS and CDR2 YFSETQ. The CDR3 protein is CASRDRSSYEQYF. The CDR3 region has the DNA TGCGCCAGCAGGGACAGGAGCTCCTACGAGCAGTACTTC.

This rearrangement joins TRBV5-6 to TRBJ2-7; 11 bases align to TRBD1. CDR3 length: 14 amino acids. V was clipped by 2 bases and J by 3 bases; unmatched bases: 1. Germline-derived CDR1 and CDR2 are SGHDT and YYEEEE. CDR3 DNA sequence: TGTGCCAGCAGCTTTGGGACAGGGGGCTACGAGCAGTACTTC. Protein sequence: CASSFGTGGYEQYF.

V is TRBV12-3 or TRBV12-4 and J is TRBJ1-1; D may be TRBD1 (5 bases). Trimming left V 4 bases short and J 11 bases short, with 14 bases between. This CDR3 is 12 amino acids long. CDR3 residues: CASSWGRARAFF. Written as DNA, the CDR3 is TGTGCCAGCAGTTGGGGACGGGCAAGGGCTTTCTTT.

The chain links TRBV5-1 to TRBJ2-3; D gene unclear. The CDR3 is 16 amino acids. Germline V gene data show CDR1 as SGHRS and CDR2 as YFSETQ. Trimming pared 3 bases from V and 3 bases from J, leaving 17 bases between. The CDR3, as DNA: TGCGCCAGCAGCTGGGGTTGGGAAGCTAGTACAGATACGCAGTATTTT. This translates into CASSWGWEASTDTQYF.

The V call is TRBV5-1, the J call TRBJ2-7; 7 nucleotides line up with TRBD2. Germline assignment: CDR1 SGHRS and CDR2 YFSETQ. The CDR3 is 15 amino acids. After removal of 0 bases from V and 7 bases from J, the junction contained 10 bases not matched to a gene. This CDR3 reads CASSLVGSGAREQYF. The CDR3 coding sequence is TGCGCCAGCAGCTTGGTCGGGAGCGGGGCGAGGGAGCAGTACTTC.

The chain combines TRBV6-5 with TRBJ2-7; D is uncertain. The V gene lost 6 bases and the J gene lost 3 bases, with 6 bases spanning the gap. This CDR3 contains 11 residues. The germline CDR1 and CDR2 sequences are MNHEY and SVGAGI. CDR3 loop: CASSKNYEQYF. The CDR3 DNA reads TGTGCCAGCAGCAAGAACTACGAGCAGTACTTC.

CDR3 coding DNA: TGTGCCAGCAGCCCCCCTTTCGGGAATGAAAAACTGTTTTTT. This gives the protein CASSPPFGNEKLFF. This chain links TRBV7-9 with TRBJ1-4; no clear D gene. Germline lookup yields CDR1 SEHNR and CDR2 FQNEAQ (reference sequence). The ends were cut back, 5 bases at V and 5 bases at J, with 12 bases in the middle. This CDR3 contains 14 residues.

This clone was counted between two and nine times. The rearrangement uses TRBV5-1 and TRBJ2-6, with TRBD1 as a possible D gene (6 bases). Trimming stripped 3 bases from V and 0 bases from J, with 7 bases between. Germline loops: CDR1 SGHRS, CDR2 YFSETQ. The CDR3 runs to 15 residues. CDR3 region: CASSWTVSGANVLTF. DNA for the CDR3: TGCGCCAGCAGCTGGACAGTCTCTGGGGCCAACGTCCTGACTTTC.

The V gene is TRBV24-1, the J gene TRBJ2-5; TRBD1 aligns across 9 bases. Losses at the gene ends were 4 bases for V and 4 bases for J; bases not matched to a gene: 0. Germline loops: CDR1 KGHDR, CDR2 SFDVKD. The CDR3 covers 13 residues. The DNA of the CDR3 is TGTGCCACCAGTGAGACAGGGGGAGAGACCCAGTACTTC. Translation: CATSETGGETQYF.